This T cell receptor (beta chain) was identified in a study of shared clonotypes between healthy human individuals. Per the germline V gene, CDR1 is MNHEY and CDR2 is SMNVEV (reference sequence). Trimming removed 0 bases at V and 12 bases at J, with 12 bases between. This CDR3 spans 13 amino acids. Naive CD4+ cells were CD45RA-selected; the remaining cells were memory. The DNA input per sorted-subset replicate PCR was 200 ng, corresponding to roughly 30,000 T cell genomes. TCRdb's table, derived via immunoSEQ multiplex PCR, lists solely in-frame clones and lacks some. The table shows 2 million to 2.5 million clones, with 85% to 95% occurring only once.

The chain links TRBV27 to TRBJ2-1; D gene unclear. The TCR was taken from a young man in good health. Some clones in this sample may be carry-over from other donors' samples. Source material: naive CD4+ T cells from PBMCs. Subset described: CD45RA+ positively selected. The CDR3 loop is CASSLSSGLSQFF. The DNA of the CDR3 is TGTGCCAGCAGTTTATCAAGTGGCCTCTCGCAGTTCTTC.